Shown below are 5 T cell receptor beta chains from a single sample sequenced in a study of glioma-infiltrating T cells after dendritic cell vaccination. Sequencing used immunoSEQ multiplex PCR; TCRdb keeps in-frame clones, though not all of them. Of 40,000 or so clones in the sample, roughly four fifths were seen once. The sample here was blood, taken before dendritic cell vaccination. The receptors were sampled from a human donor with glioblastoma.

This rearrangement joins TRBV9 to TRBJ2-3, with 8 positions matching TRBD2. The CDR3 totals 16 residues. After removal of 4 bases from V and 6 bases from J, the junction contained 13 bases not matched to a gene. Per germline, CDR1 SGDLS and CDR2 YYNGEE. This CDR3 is CASSRGPGGFVDTQYF. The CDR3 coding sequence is TGTGCCAGCAGCCGGGGGCCGGGGGGGTTTGTGGATACGCAGTATTTT.

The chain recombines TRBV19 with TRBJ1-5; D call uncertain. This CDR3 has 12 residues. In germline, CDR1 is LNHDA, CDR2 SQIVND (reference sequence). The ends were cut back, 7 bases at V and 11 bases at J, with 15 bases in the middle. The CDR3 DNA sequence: TGTGCCAGTAAGGACTGGACCTTAGCCCAGCATTTT. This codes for CASKDWTLAQHF.

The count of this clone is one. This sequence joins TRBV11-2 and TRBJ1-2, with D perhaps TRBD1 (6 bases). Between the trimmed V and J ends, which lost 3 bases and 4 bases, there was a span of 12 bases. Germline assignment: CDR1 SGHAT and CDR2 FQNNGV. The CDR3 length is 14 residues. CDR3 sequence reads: CASSLIMDSYGYTF. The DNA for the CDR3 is TGTGCCAGCAGCTTGATTATGGACAGCTATGGCTACACCTTC.

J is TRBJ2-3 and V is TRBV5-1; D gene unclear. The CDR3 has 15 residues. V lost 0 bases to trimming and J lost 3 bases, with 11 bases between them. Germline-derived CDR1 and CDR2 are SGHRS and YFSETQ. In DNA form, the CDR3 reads TGCGCCAGCAGCTTGGACAGCTTAGAAACAGATACGCAGTATTTT. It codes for CASSLDSLETDTQYF.

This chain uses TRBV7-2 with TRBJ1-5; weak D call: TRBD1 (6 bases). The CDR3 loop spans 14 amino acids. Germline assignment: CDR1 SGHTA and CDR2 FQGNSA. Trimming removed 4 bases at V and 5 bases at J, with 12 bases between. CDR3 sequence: CASSSRGRDQPQHF. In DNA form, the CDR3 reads TGTGCCAGCAGCTCCAGGGGACGGGATCAGCCCCAGCATTTT.